The rows below give T cell receptor beta chains drawn from one sample of a study of cytomegalovirus exposure and HLA in healthy donors. Assay: immunoSEQ multiplex PCR; the TCRdb copy retains only in-frame clones and omits some. This sample has some 100,000 clones, with around 75% found just once. Sequenced: PBMCs. The source is a male donor in good health and CMV-seropositive. Both conserved end residues are part of each CDR3. The order of the fields is clone size, J gene, V gene, CDR3 protein. Clone size is stated in some rows and not others, as once, few, many or a class when expanded.

abundance: NA
j_gene: TRBJ2-5
v_gene: TRBV27
CDR3aa: CASSGHTQETQYF

abundance: few
j_gene: TRBJ2-7
v_gene: TRBV10-3
CDR3aa: CAITPGQGHEQYF

abundance: NA
j_gene: TRBJ1-2
v_gene: TRBV30
CDR3aa: CAWTQRGGYTF

abundance: few
j_gene: TRBJ2-1
v_gene: TRBV6-5
CDR3aa: CACQQGSYNEQFF

abundance: NA
j_gene: TRBJ2-3
v_gene: TRBV7-2
CDR3aa: CASSPQEGGGEDTQYF

abundance: NA
j_gene: TRBJ2-7
v_gene: TRBV5-4
CDR3aa: CASSLGRTGSYEQYF

abundance: NA
j_gene: TRBJ1-4
v_gene: TRBV7-9
CDR3aa: CASSLGQGNEKLFF

abundance: NA
j_gene: TRBJ1-3
v_gene: TRBV6-1
CDR3aa: CASSWDNSGNTIYF

abundance: few
j_gene: TRBJ2-7
v_gene: TRBV30
CDR3aa: CAWRAGTSGAYEQYF

abundance: once
j_gene: TRBJ2-1
v_gene: TRBV19
CDR3aa: CASSIGSGREQFF

abundance: NA
j_gene: TRBJ2-5
v_gene: TRBV5-1
CDR3aa: CASSFGLPGPKETQYF

abundance: NA
j_gene: TRBJ2-5
v_gene: TRBV19
CDR3aa: CASSISGDGGQETQYF

abundance: NA
j_gene: TRBJ2-4
v_gene: TRBV15
CDR3aa: CATSRDWGSGAKNIQYF

abundance: NA
j_gene: TRBJ2-3
v_gene: TRBV6-5
CDR3aa: CASSYYPNSRDTQYF

abundance: NA
j_gene: TRBJ2-5
v_gene: TRBV30
CDR3aa: CAWSAKKGTRLQETQYF

abundance: few
j_gene: TRBJ2-7
v_gene: TRBV7-9
CDR3aa: CASSFLYEQYF

abundance: NA
j_gene: TRBJ1-1
v_gene: TRBV6-6
CDR3aa: CASRRPRGQMDTEAFF

abundance: NA
j_gene: TRBJ2-2
v_gene: TRBV12-5
CDR3aa: CASGPGTSGGPPELFF

abundance: NA
j_gene: TRBJ2-7
v_gene: TRBV7-2
CDR3aa: CASSSSGGAYEQYF

abundance: NA
j_gene: TRBJ2-1
v_gene: TRBV5-1
CDR3aa: CVSSSGKGLAGPYNEQFF

abundance: NA
j_gene: TRBJ2-2
v_gene: TRBV25-1
CDR3aa: CASFGGGGQTTGELFF

abundance: NA
j_gene: TRBJ1-1
v_gene: TRBV27
CDR3aa: CASSRLDRETEAFF

abundance: NA
j_gene: TRBJ2-3
v_gene: TRBV5-1
CDR3aa: CASSLSQGGNTDTQYF

abundance: NA
j_gene: TRBJ1-4
v_gene: TRBV15
CDR3aa: CATSRVRDEKLFF

abundance: NA
j_gene: TRBJ1-5
v_gene: TRBV6-6
CDR3aa: CASSYRENQPQHF

abundance: NA
j_gene: TRBJ2-5
v_gene: TRBV5-4
CDR3aa: CASSAGGQQETQYF

abundance: NA
j_gene: TRBJ2-2
v_gene: TRBV18
CDR3aa: CASSPWSGGAAGELFF

abundance: once
j_gene: TRBJ1-6
v_gene: TRBV7-2
CDR3aa: CASSLGQGNNSPLHF

abundance: few
j_gene: TRBJ2-1
v_gene: TRBV13
CDR3aa: CASSLEGGGISYNEQFF

abundance: few
j_gene: TRBJ2-1
v_gene: TRBV6-5
CDR3aa: CASSYKAGWGGEQFF

abundance: NA
j_gene: TRBJ2-7
v_gene: TRBV19
CDR3aa: CASSWGPRGIYEQYF

abundance: NA
j_gene: TRBJ1-4
v_gene: TRBV4-3
CDR3aa: CASSQGQGVEGGKLFF

abundance: NA
j_gene: TRBJ2-7
v_gene: TRBV30
CDR3aa: CASNLTRWPPRYEQYF

abundance: once
j_gene: TRBJ1-3
v_gene: TRBV19
CDR3aa: CASSIDGGTGNTIYF

abundance: NA
j_gene: TRBJ2-1
v_gene: TRBV6-5
CDR3aa: CASNPGGGPYNEQFF

abundance: few
j_gene: TRBJ1-4
v_gene: TRBV5-6
CDR3aa: CASSSATGIFDEKLFF

abundance: NA
j_gene: TRBJ1-6
v_gene: TRBV30
CDR3aa: CAWMGWRGGTYNSPLHF

abundance: NA
j_gene: TRBJ2-2
v_gene: TRBV4-3
CDR3aa: CASSAGGTSGNTGELFF

abundance: NA
j_gene: TRBJ2-1
v_gene: TRBV29-1
CDR3aa: CSVDARTGGAPGEQFF

abundance: NA
j_gene: TRBJ1-2
v_gene: TRBV25-1
CDR3aa: CASGLGNGYTF

abundance: NA
j_gene: TRBJ1-3
v_gene: TRBV5-1
CDR3aa: CASSRGQGAGNTIYF

abundance: NA
j_gene: TRBJ1-2
v_gene: TRBV6-1
CDR3aa: CASSEIGTAIYGYTF

abundance: NA
j_gene: TRBJ2-3
v_gene: TRBV9
CDR3aa: CASSGYSDGTDTQYF

abundance: NA
j_gene: TRBJ1-2
v_gene: TRBV5-6
CDR3aa: CASSLVRGYYVGYTF

abundance: NA
j_gene: TRBJ1-5
v_gene: TRBV19
CDR3aa: CASRGTGIQPQHF

abundance: NA
j_gene: TRBJ2-1
v_gene: TRBV5-4
CDR3aa: CASSSQTDFYNEQFF

abundance: NA
j_gene: TRBJ2-7
v_gene: TRBV7-3
CDR3aa: CASSLKVSGIGEQYF

abundance: NA
j_gene: TRBJ1-6
v_gene: TRBV7-2
CDR3aa: CASSPSRGFSPLHF

abundance: NA
j_gene: TRBJ1-3
v_gene: TRBV6-5
CDR3aa: CAARQLSGNTIYF

abundance: NA
j_gene: TRBJ2-3
v_gene: TRBV29-1
CDR3aa: CSVEKALADTQYF

abundance: NA
j_gene: TRBJ1-6
v_gene: TRBV25-1
CDR3aa: CASSEPGASYNSPLHF

abundance: NA
j_gene: TRBJ2-7
v_gene: TRBV5-1
CDR3aa: CASSSGQGNEQYF

abundance: few
j_gene: TRBJ2-5
v_gene: TRBV27
CDR3aa: CASSSLGAGEETQYF